This T cell receptor (beta chain) was identified in a study of CD8+ T cells in alopecia areata. Study at large: It was oral tofacitinib, at 5 to 10 mg twice daily, that treated patients received. Broader study findings: Tofacitinib produced a significant decrease in scalp clonality and in expanded CD8+ clones among the top 100. For lesional scalp, especially alopecia totalis/universalis, clonality was higher than in normal scalp.

In regard to this clone: The antigen remains unidentified.

The germline CDR1 and CDR2 sequences are GTSNPN and SVGIG (reference sequence). The length of the CDR3 is 13 residues. The V and J ends lost 3 bases and 0 bases respectively, with 8 bases between them. Following extraction, RNA underwent reverse transcription to cDNA, which served as the sequencing template. The table came from immunoSEQ multiplex PCR; TCRdb's copy has only in-frame clones and leaves some out. Of around 190,000 clones listed, just under 65% are singletons. Treatment described: oral pan-JAK inhibitor, 5-10 mg twice daily. The clonotype was recovered from a human donor with alopecia areata. The sample in question was CD4+ T cells sorted from blood, obtained at roughly week 49, from a patient treated with tofacitinib. J is TRBJ1-1 and V is TRBV30, with D maybe TRBD1 (6 bases). Written as DNA, the CDR3 is TGTGCCTGGAGACACAGGGTGAACACTGAAGCTTTCTTT. This gives the protein CAWRHRVNTEAFF.